The rows below give T cell receptor beta chains drawn from one sample of a study of blood T cells in healthy people across ages. TCRdb processed the 5' RACE reads anew with MiXCR; each CDR3 protein has one entry. The data hold about 640,000 distinct CDR3 sequences, with about 30% observed a single time. Sequenced input: blood. The source is a woman aged 80 or over in good health. Both conserved end residues are part of each CDR3. The order of the fields is V gene, D gene, J gene, clone size, CDR3 DNA, CDR3 protein. A D gene is named only where the DNA matches it firmly. Size tells how often a clone was seen (once, few, many) or the class of an expanded clone, and some rows leave it out.

TRBV20-1	-	TRBJ2-3	many	TGCAGTGCTAGAGATGGTTGGGGGTTGACAGATACGCAGTATTTT	CSARDGWGLTDTQYF
TRBV5-1	-	TRBJ1-1	few	TGCGCCAGCAGCTTTCTTATGGAAAACACTGAAGCTTTCTTT	CASSFLMENTEAFF
TRBV11-2	-	TRBJ2-1	-	TGTGCCAGCAGCTTCGAGGAGGCCTACAACGAGCAGTTCTTC	CASSFEEAYNEQFF
TRBV7-2	-	TRBJ1-1	many	TGTGCCAGCAGCACCAACCCTTGGCGGCAGACAAACACTGAAGCTTTCTTT	CASSTNPWRQTNTEAFF
TRBV7-9	-	TRBJ2-7	once	TGTGCCAGCAGCCCGCGACAGAGTCTCTACGAGCAGTACTTC	CASSPRQSLYEQYF
TRBV12-3/TRBV12-4	-	TRBJ1-2	-	TGTGCCAGCCAAAGGGCTGTTGATGGCTACACCTTC	CASQRAVDGYTF
TRBV11-2	-	TRBJ2-2	-	TGTGCCAGCAGCCGTCTCGGGGGGCTACAGGACACCGGGGAGCTGTTTTTT	CASSRLGGLQDTGELFF
TRBV5-1	TRBD1	TRBJ1-1	-	TGCGCCAGCAGCTTGGGCGGACAGGGGGCCACTGAAGCTTTCTTT	CASSLGGQGATEAFF
TRBV7-3	TRBD1	TRBJ2-6	many	TGTGCCAGCAGCTTACCAAGGACAGGGCACTCTGGGGCCAACGTCCTGACTTTC	CASSLPRTGHSGANVLTF
TRBV7-3	TRBD2	TRBJ2-3	many	TGTGCCAGCAGCCCCGGGACTAGCAGAGATACGCAGTATTTT	CASSPGTSRDTQYF
TRBV11-2	-	TRBJ1-2	few	TGTGCCAGCAGCTTAGGAGTGGGCGGACGGGGAAACTATGGCTACACCTTC	CASSLGVGGRGNYGYTF
TRBV6-2/TRBV6-3	-	TRBJ2-1	-	TGTGCCAGCAGTTACCCCCCGGAGGAGCAGTTCTTC	CASSYPPEEQFF
TRBV7-9	TRBD1	TRBJ1-1	many	TGTGCCAGCACCTCAGACAGGGCGAACACTGAAGCTTTCTTT	CASTSDRANTEAFF
TRBV6-5	-	TRBJ2-5	many	TGTGCCAGCAGTTACGAGACAATATCGGCCCAGTACTTC	CASSYETISAQYF
TRBV5-1	TRBD1	TRBJ1-4	-	TGCGCCAGCAGCCGCACAGGGGGGCCGGATGAAAAACTGTTTTTT	CASSRTGGPDEKLFF